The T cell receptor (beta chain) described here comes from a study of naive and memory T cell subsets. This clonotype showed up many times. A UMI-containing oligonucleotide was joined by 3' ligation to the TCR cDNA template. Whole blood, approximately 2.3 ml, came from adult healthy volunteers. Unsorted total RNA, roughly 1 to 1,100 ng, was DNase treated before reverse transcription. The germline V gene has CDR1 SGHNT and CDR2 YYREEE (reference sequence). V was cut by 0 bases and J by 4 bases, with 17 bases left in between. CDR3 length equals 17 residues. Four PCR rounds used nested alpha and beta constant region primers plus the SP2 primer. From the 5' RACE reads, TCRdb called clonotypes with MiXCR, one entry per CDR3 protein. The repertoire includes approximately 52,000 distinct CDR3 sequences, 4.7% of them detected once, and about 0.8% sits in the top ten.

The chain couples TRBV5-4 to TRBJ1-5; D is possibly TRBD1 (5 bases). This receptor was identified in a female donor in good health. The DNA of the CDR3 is TGTGCCAGCAGCTTGGATGGGGCAGGAATGGGAAATCAGCCCCAGCATTTT. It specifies CASSLDGAGMGNQPQHF.